This T cell receptor (beta chain) was documented in a study of blood T cells in healthy people across ages. Samples each yielded at least 5 micrograms of total RNA. Alongside a J-beta primer mix, a sample-barcoded 5' primer served in a second PCR lasting 7 to 11 cycles. Every sample produced at least 3 million CDR3-containing paired-end reads. TCRdb passed the 5' RACE reads through MiXCR, listing each CDR3 protein once. Of about 800,000 distinct CDR3 sequences in the sample, 20% to 25% were seen once. The length of the CDR3 is 12 residues. V was cut by 6 bases and J by 6 bases, with 15 bases left in between. Germline CDR1 is DFQATT and CDR2 is SNEGSKA (reference sequence). There are a few counts of this clonotype. These data were likewise used in another study, on T cells of mothers and their children.

The receptor's source is a boy between 5 and 17 years old in good health. This chain uses TRBV20-1 with TRBJ2-7, with unresolved D. Sequencing was done on a sample of blood. The DNA for the CDR3 is TGCAGTGCCTTGGGTGTGCGCGGCGAGCAGTACTTC. Encoded protein: CSALGVRGEQYF.